Listed below are T cell receptor beta chains from one sample, sequenced in a study of blood T cell repertoires in COVID-19. Generated by immunoSEQ multiplex PCR, the TCRdb table keeps only in-frame clones and is missing some. The sample carries around 270,000 clones, 75% to 95% recorded once. Sequenced sample: peripheral blood. Every receptor here comes from a person between 18 and 30 years old with COVID-19, enrolled during active disease. The CDR3 runs from the conserved cysteine through the conserved F or W. A D gene is named only where the DNA matches it firmly. The listing skips clone size in some rows; elsewhere it reads once, few, many or a size class.

j_call v_call d_call clone_size cdr3_nt cdr3_aa
TRBJ1-1 TRBV5-1 NA NA TGCGCCAGCAGCTTGGATAGGGGGTTAGGGGGAACTGAAGCTTTCTTT CASSLDRGLGGTEAFF
TRBJ2-7 TRBV4-3 TRBD2 few TGCGCCAGCAGCCAAGGACTAGCGGAGACCTACGAGCAGTACTTC CASSQGLAETYEQYF
TRBJ2-5 TRBV4-3 NA NA TGCGCCAGCAGCCAAGCTTCCGGAGAGACCCAGTACTTC CASSQASGETQYF
TRBJ2-3 TRBV5-1 TRBD2 NA TGCGCCAGCAGCTTAGGCGGAGCGGGGAGAGATACGCAGTATTTT CASSLGGAGRDTQYF
TRBJ2-7 TRBV27 NA NA TGTGCCAGCAGTTTTTCAGGGGGAGGCGAGCAGTACTTC CASSFSGGGEQYF
TRBJ1-2 TRBV6-5 TRBD1 NA TGTGCCAGCAGGAGAGAGGGACAGCCCTATGGCTACACCTTC CASRREGQPYGYTF
TRBJ2-7 TRBV4-1 NA once TGCGCCAGCAGCCAGGGGTGGAGCGGCTCCTACGAGCAGTACTTC CASSQGWSGSYEQYF
TRBJ2-2 TRBV7-8 NA NA TGTGCCATTGGGCGGCACAGGGTGGGCGGGGAGCTGTTTTTT CAIGRHRVGGELFF
TRBJ2-1 TRBV5-6 NA NA TGTGCCAGCAGAGACAACAATGAGCAGTTCTTC CASRDNNEQFF
TRBJ2-7 TRBV7-2 TRBD1 once TGTGCCAGCAGCCAGCCTGACAGGGGGCTGGAGCAGTACTTC CASSQPDRGLEQYF
TRBJ2-1 TRBV24-1 TRBD2 NA TGTGCCACCAGGACTAGCGGGACAGTAGAAGAGCAGTTCTTC CATRTSGTVEEQFF
TRBJ2-5 TRBV6-5 NA NA TGTGCCAGCAGACGGGTGAGGCAAGAGACCCAGTACTTC CASRRVRQETQYF
TRBJ1-1 TRBV28 NA NA TGTGCCAGCAGTCTGGGCAGGGTCGGTGAAGCTTTCTTT CASSLGRVGEAFF
TRBJ1-1 TRBV11-1 NA NA TGTGCCAGCAGCTTGGCCGAGAACACTGAAGCTTTCTTT CASSLAENTEAFF
TRBJ1-3 TRBV6-5 TRBD1 NA TGTGCCAGCAGTTACTCACAGGGGACTCTGGGAAACACCATATATTTT CASSYSQGTLGNTIYF
TRBJ2-1 TRBV18 NA NA TGTGCCAGCTCACTGGGAGGTTTCTCCCTCGGCAGCTCCTACAATGAGCAGTTCTTC CASSLGGFSLGSSYNEQFF
TRBJ2-3 TRBV9 TRBD2 once TGTGCCAGCGGGACTAGTTGGTTGGATACGCAGTATTTT CASGTSWLDTQYF
TRBJ1-2 TRBV6-5 TRBD1 few TGTGCCAGCAGTTGGGGACAGGGCCGAAGTGGCTACACCTTC CASSWGQGRSGYTF
TRBJ1-4 TRBV11-2 TRBD1 NA TGTGCCAGCAGCTTAGATCTCGGGACAGCAAATGAAAAACTGTTTTTT CASSLDLGTANEKLFF
TRBJ1-2 TRBV30 TRBD1 NA TGTGCCTGGACCGGACAGGGGCAGGGACAGGGCTACACCTTC CAWTGQGQGQGYTF
TRBJ1-4 TRBV19 NA NA TGTGCCAGTAGTAGCCAGGGAAGTCTCGGTGAAAAACTGTTTTTT CASSSQGSLGEKLFF
TRBJ1-6 TRBV7-2 TRBD1 few TGTGCCAGCAGCTTAGATTTTGGGACAGGGTACTCACCCCTCCACTTT CASSLDFGTGYSPLHF
TRBJ2-3 TRBV7-2 NA NA TGTGCCAGCAGCACAAGACTGCTGGATACGCAGTATTTT CASSTRLLDTQYF
TRBJ1-1 TRBV10-3 NA NA TGTGCCATCAGCGGGGAATTGAACACTGAAGCTTTCTTT CAISGELNTEAFF
TRBJ1-4 TRBV7-9 NA NA TGTGCCAGCAGCTTAGCGGTACAGGCCGAAAAACTGTTTTTT CASSLAVQAEKLFF
TRBJ2-3 TRBV5-1 TRBD1 NA TGCGCCAGCAGCTTACAGGGGATCACAGATACGCAGTATTTT CASSLQGITDTQYF
TRBJ2-7 TRBV27 TRBD2 NA TGTGCCAGCAGTCCCTCACTAGCGGAATCCTACGAGCAGTACTTC CASSPSLAESYEQYF
TRBJ2-2 TRBV5-5 TRBD1 NA TGTGCCAGCAGCTTGGCCGGGACAGGGGTCACCGGGGAGCTGTTTTTT CASSLAGTGVTGELFF
TRBJ1-1 TRBV9 TRBD1 NA TGTGCCAGCAGCGTAGAAGATTGGACAGGGGGCTTAGCTTTCTTT CASSVEDWTGGLAFF
TRBJ2-7 TRBV5-1 TRBD1 NA TGCGCCAGCAGCGGGGACAGGCCTGGGTTAAACTTC CASSGDRPGLNF
TRBJ1-2 TRBV29-1 NA NA TGCAGCGTTGAACGGGGGGGGCCGACTAACTATGGCTACACCTTC CSVERGGPTNYGYTF
TRBJ1-2 TRBV10-3 TRBD1 NA TGTGCCATCAGTCAAGACAGGGGAGCTGGCTACACCTTC CAISQDRGAGYTF
TRBJ1-2 TRBV6-1 NA NA TGTGCCAGCAGTGGCCTCCCCGGGACATCCTCTTACTATGGCTACACCTTC CASSGLPGTSSYYGYTF
TRBJ1-2 TRBV19 TRBD1 few TGTGCCAGTAGGCCCGGACAGGGGGCTGGTGGCTACACCTTC CASRPGQGAGGYTF
TRBJ1-1 TRBV6-5 TRBD1 NA TGTGCCAGCAGAGGACAGGACTACACTGAAGCTTTCTTT CASRGQDYTEAFF
TRBJ2-5 TRBV29-1 NA NA TGCAGCGCAGGACAGCGAACGATAGAGACCCAGTACTTC CSAGQRTIETQYF
TRBJ1-2 TRBV15 TRBD1 once TGTGCCACCAGCAGAGATGGGTCAGGGGGCTCGGGCTACACCTTC CATSRDGSGGSGYTF
TRBJ2-2 TRBV7-9 NA NA TGTGCCAGCACGTTCCGGGGAGCCGGGGAGCTGTTTTTT CASTFRGAGELFF
TRBJ1-6 TRBV5-1 NA NA TGCGCCAGCAGCTTGGGAACACGACTGTCAACGGATAATTCACCCCTCCACTTT CASSLGTRLSTDNSPLHF
TRBJ2-7 TRBV28 TRBD1 NA TGTGCCAGCAGTTCCTCATCCGGGACAGGGTCAACCTACGAGCAGTACTTC CASSSSSGTGSTYEQYF
TRBJ2-1 TRBV12-3/TRBV12-4 NA NA TGTGCCAGCACCTCGGGAAATGAGCAATTCTTC CASTSGNEQFF
TRBJ2-7 TRBV27 TRBD1 NA TGTGCCAGCGGCGAATGGGGAGACAGGGCCTACGAGCAGTACTTC CASGEWGDRAYEQYF
TRBJ2-7 TRBV6-2/TRBV6-3 NA NA TGTGCCAGCAGTTCGGAGGGATACGAGCAGTACTTC CASSSEGYEQYF
TRBJ2-7 TRBV6-5 TRBD1 NA TGTGCCAGCAGGACAGGGGGCCTTAGCTCCTACGAGCAGTACTTC CASRTGGLSSYEQYF
TRBJ1-5 TRBV20-1 NA NA TGCAGTGCTAGTACGGGGGAGGGGAATCAGCCCCAGCATTTT CSASTGEGNQPQHF
TRBJ2-3 TRBV4-2 TRBD1 NA TGTGCCAGCAGCCAAGATACAAGTCCGGGACAGGCGGGAGATACGCAGTATTTT CASSQDTSPGQAGDTQYF
TRBJ2-5 TRBV5-5 TRBD1 NA TGTGCCAGCAGCTTGGCGGCAGGGGGAGAGACCCAGTACTTC CASSLAAGGETQYF
TRBJ2-4 TRBV10-3 TRBD2 NA TGTGCCATCACTTCTAGACTAGCGGGTGGGAGAGAAACCAAAAACATTCAGTACTTC CAITSRLAGGRETKNIQYF
TRBJ1-2 TRBV6-5 NA NA TGTGCCAGCAGTTACTCGGGAGGGAGCTATGGCTACACCTTC CASSYSGGSYGYTF
TRBJ2-7 TRBV5-1 TRBD2 NA TGCGCCAGCAGCTTGGGACTAGCGGACTACTTGGACGAGCAGTACTTC CASSLGLADYLDEQYF
TRBJ1-5 TRBV28 NA NA TGTGCCAGCAGTTTACCTCTTGAAGCCGAGAGCAATCAGCCCCAGCATTTT CASSLPLEAESNQPQHF
TRBJ2-2 TRBV5-4 NA NA TGTGCCAGCACCGTGAGCGGCGGGGAGCTGTTTTTT CASTVSGGELFF
TRBJ2-7 TRBV11-1 TRBD1 NA TGTGCCAGCAGCTCTCGGCAGGGGGCTTACGAGCAGTACTTC CASSSRQGAYEQYF
TRBJ2-1 TRBV5-1 TRBD1 once TGCGCCAGCAGCTTGGTCGGGGACAGGGGTGATGAGCAGTTCTTC CASSLVGDRGDEQFF
TRBJ2-1 TRBV11-3 TRBD2 NA TGTGCCAGCAGCTTAGATCGGACTAGCGGGACCTTACCCAATGAGCAGTTCTTC CASSLDRTSGTLPNEQFF
TRBJ1-2 TRBV9 NA once TGTGCCAGCAACCCAGCTTGGACCCCGGGGTACACCTTC CASNPAWTPGYTF
TRBJ2-2 TRBV9 NA NA TGTGCCAGCAATCTCTATACCGGGGAGCTGTTTTTT CASNLYTGELFF